This is a list of T cell receptor beta chains from one sample in a study of blood T cell repertoires in COVID-19. Sequenced by immunoSEQ multiplex PCR; TCRdb stores in-frame clones only, minus some. The data contain about 330,000 clones, roughly 90% of them singletons. Material for sequencing was PBMCs or T cells enriched from blood (not recorded which). The receptors come from a woman in her 30s who had recovered from COVID-19. Both conserved end residues are part of each CDR3. The D gene is left open where the match is weak. Clone size, where shown, is once, few, many, or a class for clones that have expanded.

.	.	TRBV10-3	TRBJ1-1	CAISDGGTEAFF	TGTGCCATCAGTGATGGGGGGACTGAAGCTTTCTTT
.	.	TRBV4-1	TRBJ2-5	CASSQPRDSRGETQYF	TGCGCCAGCAGCCAACCCCGGGACTCCCGGGGGGAGACCCAGTACTTC
TRBD1	.	TRBV28	TRBJ2-7	CASSSGTGGPYEQYF	TGTGCCAGCAGTTCCGGGACAGGGGGTCCATACGAGCAGTACTTC
.	.	TRBV7-9	TRBJ2-7	CASSFGGAANYDQYF	TGTGCCAGCAGCTTCGGTGGAGCGGCGAACTACGATCAGTACTTC
TRBD1	.	TRBV3-1/TRBV3-2	TRBJ2-7	CASSQAGQPYEQYF	TGTGCCAGCAGCCAAGCGGGACAGCCTTACGAGCAGTACTTC
TRBD2	.	TRBV5-6	TRBJ2-3	CASSLSRWGGSVDTQYF	TGTGCCAGCAGCTTGAGTCGTTGGGGCGGGAGCGTAGATACGCAGTATTTT
TRBD2	.	TRBV3-1/TRBV3-2	TRBJ2-1	CASSQGLRPSGSYNEQFF	TGTGCCAGCAGCCAAGGACTAAGGCCTAGCGGGAGCTACAATGAGCAGTTCTTC
TRBD1	.	TRBV7-9	TRBJ2-5	CASGTGGPRETQYF	TGTGCCAGCGGGACAGGGGGTCCCCGGGAGACCCAGTACTTC
.	.	TRBV29-1	TRBJ1-1	CSVEYALETFF	TGCAGCGTTGAGTATGCGCTGGAGACTTTCTTT
TRBD1	.	TRBV5-8	TRBJ1-4	CASSQGTGERNEKLFF	TGTGCCAGCAGCCAAGGGACAGGGGAACGTAATGAAAAACTGTTTTTT
.	.	TRBV7-2	TRBJ2-7	CASSFVTDSYEQYF	TGTGCCAGCAGCTTCGTGACAGACTCATACGAGCAGTACTTC
.	.	TRBV28	TRBJ1-2	CASSLVREVSGYTF	TGTGCCAGCAGTTTAGTGAGGGAGGTCTCTGGCTACACCTTC
.	.	TRBV27	TRBJ2-1	CASSLESPSSYNEQFF	TGTGCCAGCAGTTTGGAGTCTCCGAGCTCCTACAATGAGCAGTTCTTC
.	.	TRBV29-1	TRBJ2-1	CSVTSRVSYNEQFF	TGCAGCGTCACCTCCCGAGTGTCCTACAATGAGCAGTTCTTC
.	.	TRBV6-5	TRBJ2-7	CASSYSIAKASYEQYF	TGTGCCAGCAGTTACTCGATAGCTAAAGCATCCTACGAGCAGTACTTC
TRBD1	.	TRBV10-1	TRBJ2-3	CASTGRDRVTDTQYF	TGCGCCAGCACCGGCCGGGACAGGGTGACCGATACGCAGTATTTT
.	few	TRBV9	TRBJ2-1	CASSPQVENEQFF	TGTGCCAGCAGCCCTCAGGTTGAGAATGAGCAGTTCTTC
.	.	TRBV7-9	TRBJ1-2	CASSLDTYGYTF	TGTGCCAGCAGCTTAGACACCTATGGCTACACCTTC
.	.	TRBV5-5	TRBJ2-7	CASSPAPGYEQYF	TGTGCCAGCAGCCCCGCGCCGGGCTACGAGCAGTACTTC
.	.	TRBV11-2	TRBJ2-7	CASSSWTADYEQYF	TGTGCCAGCAGCTCTTGGACAGCCGACTACGAGCAGTACTTC
.	.	TRBV6-5	TRBJ2-7	CASRTEDEQYF	TGTGCCAGCAGGACAGAGGACGAGCAGTACTTC
TRBD2	.	TRBV5-4	TRBJ2-1	CASLGRAGGMYSYNEQFF	TGTGCCAGCCTGGGAAGAGCGGGGGGCATGTACTCCTACAATGAGCAGTTCTTC
TRBD2	.	TRBV4-1	TRBJ2-1	CASSPKRGDVHEQFF	TGCGCCAGCAGCCCCAAGCGGGGTGACGTCCATGAGCAGTTCTTC
.	.	TRBV9	TRBJ2-7	CASSVLRDTPSYEQYF	TGTGCCAGCAGCGTACTTAGGGACACGCCCTCCTACGAGCAGTACTTC
.	.	TRBV19	TRBJ2-7	CASSTPGPPYEQYF	TGTGCCAGTAGTACCCCAGGCCCGCCCTACGAGCAGTACTTC
.	once	TRBV5-4	TRBJ2-1	CASSGGGTSYNEQFF	TGTGCCAGCAGTGGCGGTGGGACTTCTTACAATGAGCAGTTCTTC
.	.	TRBV11-1	TRBJ1-2	CASSLGQTAYGYTF	TGTGCCAGCAGCTTAGGACAGACCGCCTATGGCTACACCTTC
.	.	TRBV7-9	TRBJ2-3	CASSLAGRGSTDTQYF	TGTGCCAGCAGCTTAGCTGGCAGGGGAAGCACAGATACGCAGTATTTT
.	.	TRBV18	TRBJ1-6	CASSLPGDNSPLHF	TGTGCCAGCTCACTTCCAGGGGATAATTCACCCCTCCACTTT
.	.	TRBV18	TRBJ1-1	CASSPFKNTEAFF	TGTGCCAGCTCCCCATTTAAGAACACTGAAGCTTTCTTT
TRBD1	.	TRBV5-1	TRBJ2-5	CASSLVGGAETQYF	TGCGCCAGCAGCTTGGTAGGGGGCGCAGAGACCCAGTACTTC
.	.	TRBV5-1	TRBJ2-1	CASSIDRNEQFF	TGCGCCAGCAGCATCGACAGGAATGAGCAGTTCTTC
TRBD1	.	TRBV3-1/TRBV3-2	TRBJ1-5	CASSPRTGGDQPQHF	TGTGCCAGCAGCCCCCGGACAGGGGGCGATCAGCCCCAGCATTTT
.	.	TRBV3-1/TRBV3-2	TRBJ1-2	CASTPRQASNYGYTF	TGTGCCAGCACCCCTCGGCAGGCCTCTAACTATGGCTACACCTTC
TRBD1	.	TRBV20-1	TRBJ1-6	CSASRGQGRSPLHF	TGCAGTGCTAGTCGGGGACAGGGTAGATCACCCCTCCACTTT
.	.	TRBV28	TRBJ2-7	CASSSPGAGDYEQYF	TGTGCCAGCAGCTCACCTGGGGCAGGGGACTACGAGCAGTACTTC
TRBD1	.	TRBV4-1	TRBJ2-3	CASSPGQGAGRGMDTQYF	TGCGCCAGCAGCCCGGGACAGGGGGCGGGTAGGGGTATGGATACGCAGTATTTT
TRBD1	.	TRBV7-7	TRBJ2-1	CASSLQGAYNEQFF	TGTGCTAGCAGCCTACAGGGGGCCTACAATGAGCAGTTCTTC
TRBD2	.	TRBV9	TRBJ2-7	CASSVGTSGYYEQYF	TGTGCCAGCAGCGTAGGTACTAGCGGATACTACGAGCAGTACTTC
TRBD2	.	TRBV7-2	TRBJ2-1	CASSPGPGGYYEQFF	TGTGCCAGCAGTCCTGGGCCGGGAGGGTACTATGAGCAGTTCTTC
TRBD1	.	TRBV19	TRBJ1-6	CASSSHDRGNSPLHF	TGTGCCAGTAGTTCTCATGACAGGGGTAATTCACCCCTCCACTTT
TRBD2	.	TRBV28	TRBJ2-1	CASRGTSGGSSYNEQFF	TGTGCCAGCAGGGGGACTAGCGGGGGGAGCTCCTACAATGAGCAGTTCTTC
.	.	TRBV28	TRBJ1-4	CASSEGLTGISGKLFF	TGTGCCAGCAGCGAGGGCCTAACAGGGATTTCAGGAAAACTGTTTTTT
.	.	TRBV5-1	TRBJ2-2	CASSPPSVLNTGELFF	TGCGCCAGCAGCCCCCCTAGCGTACTCAACACCGGGGAGCTGTTTTTT
TRBD1	.	TRBV28	TRBJ1-2	CASSPGQGAYGYTF	TGTGCCAGCAGTCCGGGACAGGGGGCCTATGGCTACACCTTC
.	.	TRBV7-9	TRBJ1-3	CASSLGQRGNTIYF	TGTGCCAGCAGCTTAGGGCAGCGAGGAAACACCATATATTTT
.	.	TRBV5-5	TRBJ1-6	CASSLAAGPGSPLHF	TGTGCCAGCAGCTTGGCGGCAGGGCCGGGTTCACCCCTCCACTTT
TRBD1	.	TRBV4-3	TRBJ2-1	CASSQRTGGLGDEQFF	TGCGCCAGCAGCCAGAGGACAGGGGGTCTGGGGGATGAGCAGTTCTTC